This T cell receptor beta chain was sequenced in a study of shared clonotypes between healthy human individuals. Turning to this clone: Its target is unknown.

The study, taken as a whole, reports: When compared with the clonotypes that were shared by all four sorted-subset donors, the non-shared clonotypes turned out to have lower generation probabilities. Rarefaction revealed incomplete sorted-subset sequencing despite large depth. Clonotype sharing among donors was expected to depend on sequencing depth.

Some clones are missing from TCRdb's copy, which holds only in-frame ones; the method was immunoSEQ multiplex PCR. The sample lists about 980,000 clones; about 80% were seen once. Germline values: CDR1 LNHDA, CDR2 SQIVND (reference sequence). This CDR3 is 15 amino acids long. Deletions cut 1 base from V and 0 bases from J, with 7 bases between. The sequencing input was memory CD4+ T cells sorted from blood. Sample subset: CD45RA-negative fraction. This TCR was sampled from a man aged 18 to 30 in good health. The chain combines TRBV19 with TRBJ2-1; no clear D gene. The CDR3 bases are TGTGCCAGTAGTATAGGGTGGACCTCCTACAATGAGCAGTTCTTC. This translates into CASSIGWTSYNEQFF. The entire variable domain, with the rest obtained from reference TRBV19 and TRBJ2-1, is as follows: DGGITQSPKYLFRKEGQNVTLSCEQNLNHDAMYWYRQDPGQGLRLIYYSQIVNDFQKGDIAEGYSVSREKKESFPLTVTSAQKNPTAFYLCASSIGWTSYNEQFFGPGTRLTVL.